This passage covers 2 T cell receptor beta chains from one sample sequenced in a study of cytomegalovirus exposure and HLA in healthy donors. PCR involved 60 Vbeta and 13 Jbeta primers. Only in-frame clones appear in the TCRdb table, and some are missing; sequencing was by immunoSEQ multiplex PCR. Found here are fewer than 85,000 clones, under 80% of them singletons; the top ten hold 9.1%. Sequencing input: PBMCs. These TCRs come from a man aged 40-50 years in good health and CMV-seropositive.

V and J are TRBV7-9 and TRBJ2-2; tentatively, D is TRBD2 (6 bases). Germline CDR1 reads SEHNR; CDR2 reads FQNEAQ (reference sequence). Trimming cost V 8 bases and J 1 base, with 17 bases left between them. This CDR3 has 16 amino acids. CDR3 bases: TGTGCCAGCCGCCTTGAAATAGCGGAGAACACCGGGGAGCTGTTTTTT. This codes for CASRLEIAENTGELFF.

The V call is TRBV4-3, the J call TRBJ2-5; TRBD2 agrees at 11 bases. Per the germline V gene, CDR1 is LGHNA and CDR2 is YSLEER. The CDR3 extends over 19 amino acids. The ends lost 0 bases at V and 4 bases at J; junction bases unmatched: 13. The CDR3 reads CASSQDGVSGGVTRETQYF. Here the CDR3 DNA reads TGCGCCAGCAGCCAAGATGGGGTTAGCGGGGGGGTAACGCGAGAGACCCAGTACTTC.